The 24 T cell receptor beta chains listed next were all sequenced from one sample in a study of CD8+CD57+ T cells in acquired aplastic anemia (dated by TCRdb to the late 2010s). Patients chosen for sequencing had shown expansion of CD8+CD57+ cells by flow cytometry. The run used an Illumina HiSeq 2000. TCR beta VDJ combination and CDR3 sequence profiling used genomic DNA as the template. TCRdb trimmed public reads at Q25 via fastp, called clones via MiXCR and kept in-frame beta chains. Each entry merges the rows of one CDR3 protein and shows their most common DNA and genes. Within this sample are roughly 260,000 distinct CDR3 sequences, with 47% of them counted one time only. Of the sample, over 7.5% is held by the ten largest clones. The sequencing input was sorted CD4+, CD8+, or CD8+CD57+ T cells (not recorded which) from PBMCs. The origin of the receptors is a human donor with aplastic anemia.

The rearrangement joins TRBV4-3 to TRBJ1-1, with D possibly TRBD1 on 5 matching bases. Germline CDR1 LGHNA, CDR2 YSLEER. The CDR3 spans 12 residues. Between the trimmed V and J ends, which lost 1 base and 10 bases, there was a span of 10 bases. CDR3 region: CASSQGEGTAFF. The CDR3, as DNA: TGCGCCAGCAGCCAAGGTGAGGGGACAGCTTTCTTT.

V is TRBV29-1 and J is TRBJ2-7, with 8 bases lining up with TRBD2. The trim removed 4 bases at V and 0 bases at J, leaving 14 bases unmatched. Germline values: CDR1 SQVTM, CDR2 ANQGSEA. The CDR3 covers 17 residues. This CDR3 is CSVVSGIAPPCSYEQYF. The DNA for the CDR3 is TGCAGCGTTGTTAGCGGGATTGCACCTCCGTGCTCCTACGAGCAGTACTTC.

DNA of the CDR3: TGTGCCACCAGCGGCTGGAGAGAGACCCAGTACTTC. Its translation is CATSGWRETQYF. The gene calls are TRBV15 and TRBJ2-5; D call uncertain. V was clipped by 5 bases and J by 4 bases, with 8 bases between them. This CDR3 comprises 12 residues. Per germline, CDR1 LNHNV and CDR2 YYDKDF (reference sequence).

The V gene is TRBV7-6, the J gene TRBJ1-1; perhaps TRBD1 as D (5 bases). Germline assignment: CDR1 SGHVS and CDR2 FNYEAQ. V lost 1 base and J lost 4, with 10 bases in between. The CDR3 totals 14 residues. The CDR3 region is CASSLEGVGTEAFF. The CDR3, as DNA: TGTGCCAGCAGCTTAGAAGGGGTAGGCACTGAAGCTTTCTTT.

About this clonotype: An end of the junction differs from the germline gene, which may be a read error. The V and J genes are TRBV5-1 and TRBJ2-7; tentative D call: TRBD2 (5 bases). Germline CDR1 SGHRS, CDR2 YFSETQ. CDR3 length equals 17 residues. CDR3 residues: CASSNNGGRGSSYEQYF. CDR3 bases: TGTGCCAGCAGCAATAATGGAGGTCGAGGTAGCTCCTACGAGCAGTACTTC.

The table lists this clonotype with many counts. Because it lacks the conserved phenylalanine or tryptophan at the end, this CDR3 is likely a read error. It is unclear where the CDR3 begins or ends on the DNA, so no DNA is shown, and the CDR3 is as TCRdb lists it. The V and J genes are TRBV19 and TRBJ1-6. From germline, CDR1 is LNHDA and CDR2 SQIVND (reference sequence). The CDR3 length is 8 residues, termini included. CDR3 protein: CASITPLT.

This clonotype has only a few counts. This CDR3 reads CASSYRAGNSPLHF. CDR3 DNA: TGTGCCAGCAGTTACAGGGCAGGGAATTCACCCCTCCACTTT. The chain combines TRBV6-5 with TRBJ1-6; D is perhaps TRBD1 (5 bases). CDR1 is MNHEY and CDR2 is SVGAGI in the germline V gene. The V and J ends lost 2 bases and 7 bases respectively, with 9 bases between them. CDR3 length: 14 residues.

The chain has TRBV7-9 and TRBJ1-3; 10 positions match TRBD1. This CDR3 is 15 amino acids long. Trimming took 4 bases from V and 5 from J; bases not matched to a gene: 5. Germline-derived CDR1 and CDR2 are SEHNR and FQNEAQ (reference sequence). CDR3 nucleotide sequence: TGTGCCAGCAGCTCAGCCGACAGGGGGCGAAACACCATATATTTT. Protein sequence: CASSSADRGRNTIYF.

This clonotype was seen more than once but under ten times. The chain links TRBV4-1 to TRBJ1-6; D possibly corresponds to TRBD1 (6 bases). The V gene's germline CDR1 is MGHRA and CDR2 YSYEKL. This CDR3 spans 16 amino acids. The V end lost 7 bases, the J end lost 0 bases, and 13 bases lay between the germline ends. Here the CDR3 DNA reads TGCGCCAGCACCCGAGACAGGAGCTCCTATAATTCACCCCTCCACTTT. Protein: CASTRDRSSYNSPLHF.

This clonotype has at least ten counts. The CDR3 nucleotides read TGCAGCGTTGTAACACTGCAAGAGACCCAGTACTTC. This translates into CSVVTLQETQYF. The V and J genes are TRBV29-1 and TRBJ2-5, with D uncertain. Germline assignment: CDR1 SQVTM and CDR2 ANQGSEA. The V and J ends lost 4 bases and 2 bases respectively, with 8 bases between them. The CDR3 runs to 12 residues.

This clonotype was counted at least ten times. The chain links TRBV7-9 to TRBJ1-5; a possible D gene is TRBD1 (5 bases). The CDR3 has 14 residues. The germline V gene has CDR1 SEHNR and CDR2 FQNEAQ (reference sequence). Trimming stripped 4 bases from V and 1 base from J, with 8 bases between. CDR3: CASSSGESNQPQHF. The CDR3 nucleotides are TGTGCCAGCAGCTCGGGGGAAAGCAATCAGCCCCAGCATTTT.

This clonotype was counted a single time. The rearrangement links TRBV2 to TRBJ2-1, with 11 bases fitting TRBD2. Germline CDR1 reads SNHLY; CDR2 reads FYNNEI. The V gene end was trimmed by 5 bases and the J gene end by 7 bases; junction bases not matched to a gene: 7. The CDR3 is 15 amino acids. The CDR3 loop is CASSSIAGGPNEQFF. CDR3 DNA sequence: TGTGCCAGCAGTTCTATAGCGGGAGGGCCTAATGAGCAGTTCTTC.

The genes are TRBV6-1 and TRBJ2-7; D unresolved. This CDR3 comprises 13 residues. Germline CDR1 reads MNHNS; CDR2 reads SASEGT. V shed 2 bases and J shed 1 base, with 6 bases lying between them. CDR3 bases: TGTGCCAGCAGTGAACGAAAATCCTACGAGCAGTACGTC. Its translation: CASSERKSYEQYV.

As regards this clonotype: With a much larger clone just one base away, this may be a read error. The rearrangement joins TRBV10-1 to TRBJ1-3; the D is unclear. The CDR3 runs to 14 residues. Germline assignment: CDR1 WNHNN and CDR2 SYGVQD (reference sequence). V lost 3 bases and J 0 bases, leaving 6 bases between the germline ends. The CDR3, as DNA: TGCGCCAGCAGTGATGGGAGCTCTGGAAACACCATATATTTT. It specifies CASSDGSSGNTIYF.

Comments on this clonotype: A single base separates this from a much larger clone, so it may be a read error. The CDR3 DNA is TGTGCCAGCAGTGGACGTGGGAGCTCCTATAATTCACCCCTCCACTTT. The encoded protein is CASSGRGSSYNSPLHF. This chain joins TRBV2 and TRBJ1-6; the D is unclear. V was cut by 4 bases and J by 0 bases, with 10 bases left in between. The CDR3 loop spans 16 amino acids. Germline V lookup: CDR1 SNHLY, CDR2 FYNNEI.

This clonotype was counted a few times. The chain couples TRBV27 to TRBJ1-1; D unresolved. The CDR3 extends over 13 amino acids. Germline lookup yields CDR1 MNHEY and CDR2 SMNVEV (reference sequence). V lost 3 bases and J 7 bases, leaving 12 bases between the germline ends. CDR3 bases: TGTGCCAGCAGTTTTGGGCAGGTCCATGAAGCTTTCTTT. Translated, it gives CASSFGQVHEAFF.

The J gene is TRBJ2-7, the V gene TRBV2, with unresolved D. CDR3 size: 16 residues. CDR1 and CDR2 from the germline V gene are SNHLY and FYNNEI. With 9 bases removed from V and 0 bases from J, the gap between germline ends came to 21 bases. Here the CDR3 DNA reads TGTGCCAGTCGATCCATTAGACTCTCAAGCTCCTACGAGCAGTACTTC. Amino acids: CASRSIRLSSSYEQYF.

This clonotype was detected ten times or more. This chain joins TRBV9 and TRBJ1-1; possible D gene TRBD1, 6 bases. V lost 3 bases to trimming and J lost 4 bases, with 16 bases between them. The CDR3 is made up of 15 amino acids. Germline assignment: CDR1 SGDLS and CDR2 YYNGEE. This CDR3 is CASSANTGPGTEAFF. In DNA, the CDR3 is TGTGCCAGCAGCGCGAACACAGGGCCGGGCACTGAAGCTTTCTTT.

At least ten counts were recorded for this clonotype. The chain uses TRBV6-5 and TRBJ1-2; D ambiguous. There are 13 residues in the CDR3. The V end was cut by 2 bases, the J end by 8 bases, with 12 bases between. Per germline, CDR1 MNHEY and CDR2 SVGAGI. The CDR3 DNA is TGTGCCAGCAGTTACAGGCCTCTAGGGGGCTACACCTTC. This encodes CASSYRPLGGYTF.

The chain links TRBV14 to TRBJ2-5; 7 nucleotides agree with TRBD2. V trimming: 0 bases; J trimming: 1 base; junction bases outside the gene matches: 8. The CDR3 runs 17 residues. Germline V gene sequence: CDR1 SGHDN, CDR2 FVKESK. CDR3 region: CASSQDQASGGQETQYF. CDR3 DNA: TGTGCCAGCAGCCAAGATCAGGCTAGCGGAGGCCAAGAGACCCAGTACTTC.

With regard to this clonotype: The junction differs from germline at one of its ends, possibly a read error. This chain uses TRBV5-1 with TRBJ2-3; D might be TRBD1 (6 bases). The CDR3 has 16 amino acids. The germline CDR1 and CDR2 sequences are SGHRS and YFSETQ. The CDR3 loop reads CASSVEGDRVADTQYF. In DNA form, the CDR3 reads TGTGCCAGCAGCGTAGAGGGGGACCGAGTGGCAGATACGCAGTATTTT.

This clonotype came up many times. This sequence joins TRBV6-5 and TRBJ1-6; D gene unclear. V was trimmed by 2 bases and J by 0 bases, leaving 8 bases between them. The CDR3 consists of 16 residues. In germline, CDR1 is MNHEY, CDR2 SVGAGI. CDR3 nucleotide sequence: TGTGCCAGCAGTTACACGCTTAGCTCCTATAATTCACCCCTCCACTTT. Its translation: CASSYTLSSYNSPLHF.

The J gene is TRBJ1-6, the V gene TRBV21-1; the table's D call of TRBD1 was not tested on the DNA. TRBV21-1 is listed as a pseudogene. The CDR3 loop spans 15 amino acids. This chain's CDR3 is CASSGQGAGNSPLHF. CDR3 DNA: TGTGCCAGCAGCGGACAGGGGGCGGGTAATTCACCCCTCCACTTT.

In its sample, this clonotype was seen a few times. The chain joins TRBV10-3 to TRBJ1-5; D uncertain. CDR1 and CDR2 (germline): ENHRY, SYGVKD. V was cut by 3 bases and J by 3 bases, with 12 bases left in between. This CDR3 has 15 residues. CDR3 sequence reads: CAISEKGSNNQPQHF. The DNA for the CDR3 is TGTGCCATCAGTGAAAAGGGCAGTAACAATCAGCCCCAGCATTTT.